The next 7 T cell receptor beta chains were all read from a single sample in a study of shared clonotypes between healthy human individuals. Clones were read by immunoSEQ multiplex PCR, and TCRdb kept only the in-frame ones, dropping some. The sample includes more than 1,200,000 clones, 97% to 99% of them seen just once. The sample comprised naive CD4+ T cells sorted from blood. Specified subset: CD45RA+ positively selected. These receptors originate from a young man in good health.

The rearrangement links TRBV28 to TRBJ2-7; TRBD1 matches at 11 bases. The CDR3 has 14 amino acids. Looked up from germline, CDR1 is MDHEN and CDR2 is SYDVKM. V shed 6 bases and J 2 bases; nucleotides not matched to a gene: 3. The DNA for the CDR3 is TGTGCCAGCAGCGGGACAGGGGGGACCTACGAGCAGTACTTC. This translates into CASSGTGGTYEQYF.

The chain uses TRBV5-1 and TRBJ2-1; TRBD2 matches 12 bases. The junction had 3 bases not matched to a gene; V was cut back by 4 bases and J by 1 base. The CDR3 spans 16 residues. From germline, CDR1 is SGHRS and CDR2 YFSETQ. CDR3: CASSTTSGRSYNEQFF. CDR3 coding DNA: TGCGCCAGCAGCACCACTAGCGGGAGGTCCTACAATGAGCAGTTCTTC.

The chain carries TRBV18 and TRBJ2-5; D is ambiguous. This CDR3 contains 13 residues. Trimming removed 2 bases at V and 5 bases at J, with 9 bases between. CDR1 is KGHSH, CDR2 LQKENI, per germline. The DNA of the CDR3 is TGTGCCAGCTCACCAGTTACCGTGGAGACCCAGTACTTC. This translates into CASSPVTVETQYF. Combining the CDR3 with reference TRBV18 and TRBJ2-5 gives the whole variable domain NAGVMQNPRHLVRRRGQEARLRCSPMKGHSHVYWYRQLPEEGLKFMVYLQKENIIDESGMPKERFSAEFPKEGPSILRIQQVVRGDSAAYFCASSPVTVETQYFGPGTRLLVL.

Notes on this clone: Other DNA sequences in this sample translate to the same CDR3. The DNA for the CDR3 is TGTGCCAGCAGTGAATGGGGTGGGGGTGAAAAACTGTTTTTT. This gives the protein CASSEWGGGEKLFF. This chain connects TRBV25-1 to TRBJ1-4, with a weak D call TRBD1 (5 bases). Germline V lookup: CDR1 MGHDK, CDR2 SYGVNS. The CDR3 extends over 14 amino acids. Trimming stripped 1 base from V and 7 bases from J, with 10 bases between. Based on the CDR3 plus reference TRBV25-1 and TRBJ1-4, the full variable domain is EADIYQTPRYLVIGTGKKITLECSQTMGHDKMYWYQQDPGMELHLIHYSYGVNSTEKGDLSSESTVSRIRTEHFPLTLESARPSHTSQYLCASSEWGGGEKLFFGSGTQLSVL.

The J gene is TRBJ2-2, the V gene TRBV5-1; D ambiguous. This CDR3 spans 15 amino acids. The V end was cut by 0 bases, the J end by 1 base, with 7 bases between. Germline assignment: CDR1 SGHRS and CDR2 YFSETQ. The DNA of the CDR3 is TGCGCCAGCAGCTTGGTTGTCCAGAACACCGGGGAGCTGTTTTTT. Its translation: CASSLVVQNTGELFF.

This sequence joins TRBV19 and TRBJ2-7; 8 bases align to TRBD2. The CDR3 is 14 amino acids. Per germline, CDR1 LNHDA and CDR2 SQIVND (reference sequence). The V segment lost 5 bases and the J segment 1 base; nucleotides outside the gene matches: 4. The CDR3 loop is CASSLTSGSYEQYF. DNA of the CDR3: TGTGCCAGTAGTCTTACTAGCGGATCCTACGAGCAGTACTTC.

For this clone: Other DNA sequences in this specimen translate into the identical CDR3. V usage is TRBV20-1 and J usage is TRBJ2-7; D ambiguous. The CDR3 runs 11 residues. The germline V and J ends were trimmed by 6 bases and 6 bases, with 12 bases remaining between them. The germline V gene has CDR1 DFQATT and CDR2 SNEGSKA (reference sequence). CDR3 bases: TGCAGTGCCGTACCGGGTTCCGAGCAGTACTTC. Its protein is CSAVPGSEQYF.